A selection of T cell receptor beta chains follows, all from one sample in a study of blood T cell repertoires in COVID-19. Measured with immunoSEQ multiplex PCR; TCRdb has only the in-frame clones, and not every one. The sample has 150,000 to 200,000 clones, 90% seen once. Sequencing was done on a sample of peripheral blood. Source of these receptors: a man in his fifties with acute or convalescent COVID-19. Both conserved end residues are part of each CDR3. The D gene is left open where the match is weak. Clone size is not always given. Where it is, it says once, few, many or a class for expanded clones.

D: TRBD2; J: TRBJ2-1; size: -; V: TRBV28; CDR3: CASSLEREEQFF; DNA: TGTGCCAGCAGTTTAGAGCGGGAGGAGCAGTTCTTC
D: -; J: TRBJ1-2; size: -; V: TRBV7-9; CDR3: CASSLEAKGYTF; DNA: TGTGCCAGCAGCTTAGAAGCTAAAGGCTACACCTTC
D: TRBD1; J: TRBJ1-4; size: few; V: TRBV4-2; CDR3: CASSPGQGGLEKLFF; DNA: TGTGCCAGCAGCCCCGGACAGGGCGGGTTGGAAAAACTGTTTTTT
D: TRBD2; J: TRBJ2-1; size: -; V: TRBV18; CDR3: CASSPPRGRYNEQFF; DNA: TGTGCCAGCTCCCCACCTCGCGGGAGGTACAATGAGCAGTTCTTC
D: -; J: TRBJ2-3; size: -; V: TRBV5-1; CDR3: CASSLRGRADTQYF; DNA: TGCGCCAGCAGCTTAAGGGGCCGGGCAGATACGCAGTATTTT
D: -; J: TRBJ1-3; size: -; V: TRBV19; CDR3: CASSSRRSPPSGNTIYF; DNA: TGTGCCAGTAGTAGCCGGAGGAGTCCCCCTTCTGGAAACACCATATATTTT
D: TRBD1; J: TRBJ1-1; size: -; V: TRBV5-6; CDR3: CASSRTGQSNTEAFF; DNA: TGTGCCAGCAGCCGTACGGGACAGTCGAACACTGAAGCTTTCTTT
D: TRBD1; J: TRBJ2-1; size: -; V: TRBV4-2; CDR3: CASSQAFGTAYNEQFF; DNA: TGTGCCAGCAGCCAAGCCTTCGGGACAGCTTACAATGAGCAGTTCTTC
D: -; J: TRBJ1-2; size: once; V: TRBV27; CDR3: CASSFTGSIFGYTF; DNA: TGTGCCAGCAGTTTCACAGGTAGCATCTTCGGCTACACCTTC
D: -; J: TRBJ2-3; size: -; V: TRBV11-2; CDR3: CASSSSGSTDTQYF; DNA: TGTGCCAGCAGCTCGTCAGGGAGCACAGATACGCAGTATTTT
D: -; J: TRBJ2-7; size: -; V: TRBV3-1/TRBV3-2; CDR3: CASSLAEAAYEQYF; DNA: TGTGCCAGCAGCCTAGCGGAAGCAGCCTACGAGCAGTACTTC
D: -; J: TRBJ1-1; size: few; V: TRBV24-1; CDR3: CATSSTGMDTEAFF; DNA: TGTGCCACCAGTTCCACAGGGATGGACACTGAAGCTTTCTTT
D: TRBD1; J: TRBJ1-2; size: -; V: TRBV7-9; CDR3: CASSQVTGAGNYGYTF; DNA: TGTGCCAGCAGTCAAGTCACAGGGGCTGGTAACTATGGCTACACCTTC
D: TRBD2; J: TRBJ2-1; size: few; V: TRBV28; CDR3: CASRPTSRYNEQFF; DNA: TGTGCCAGCAGACCGACTAGCCGCTACAATGAGCAGTTCTTC
D: -; J: TRBJ1-1; size: -; V: TRBV6-6; CDR3: CASSYSGRPITEAFF; DNA: TGTGCCAGCAGTTACTCGGGCAGACCCATCACTGAAGCTTTCTTT
D: -; J: TRBJ2-7; size: -; V: TRBV5-1; CDR3: CASSLESSIEQYF; DNA: TGCGCCAGCAGCTTGGAGTCATCTATCGAGCAGTACTTC
D: TRBD1; J: TRBJ2-3; size: once; V: TRBV6-5; CDR3: CASVSTGTDTQYF; DNA: TGTGCCAGCGTCTCGACAGGGACAGATACGCAGTATTTT
D: -; J: TRBJ1-1; size: -; V: TRBV6-6; CDR3: CASSYLPLQGAFF; DNA: TGTGCCAGCAGTTATCTCCCCCTCCAGGGGGCTTTCTTT
D: TRBD2; J: TRBJ2-2; size: -; V: TRBV5-1; CDR3: CASSPSGPTGELFF; DNA: TGCGCCAGCAGCCCTAGCGGGCCCACCGGGGAGCTGTTTTTT
D: TRBD2; J: TRBJ2-2; size: -; V: TRBV7-3; CDR3: CASSLTPPGLAGENTGELFF; DNA: TGTGCCAGCAGCCTCACACCCCCGGGACTAGCGGGAGAGAACACCGGGGAGCTGTTTTTT
D: TRBD1; J: TRBJ1-5; size: -; V: TRBV19; CDR3: CASSPGQGLSNQPQHF; DNA: TGTGCCAGCTCACCGGGACAGGGTTTGAGCAATCAGCCCCAGCATTTT
D: TRBD1; J: TRBJ1-2; size: -; V: TRBV5-8; CDR3: CASSSRGLGYTF; DNA: TGTGCCAGCAGCAGCAGGGGGCTAGGCTACACCTTC
D: -; J: TRBJ1-2; size: -; V: TRBV5-4; CDR3: CASSPGYGYTF; DNA: TGTGCCAGCAGCCCCGGCTATGGCTACACCTTC
D: -; J: TRBJ1-4; size: -; V: TRBV28; CDR3: CASSVSSAGAGEKLFF; DNA: TGTGCCAGCAGTGTAAGTTCCGCAGGGGCAGGTGAAAAACTGTTTTTT
D: TRBD1; J: TRBJ1-5; size: -; V: TRBV4-3; CDR3: CASSPDRGGQPQHF; DNA: TGCGCCAGCAGCCCCGACAGGGGCGGTCAGCCCCAGCATTTT
D: -; J: TRBJ1-1; size: -; V: TRBV5-5; CDR3: CASSLWQINTEAFF; DNA: TGTGCCAGCAGCTTGTGGCAAATCAACACTGAAGCTTTCTTT
D: TRBD1; J: TRBJ1-1; size: -; V: TRBV13; CDR3: CASSFGTGAFMNTEAFF; DNA: TGTGCCAGCAGCTTCGGGACAGGGGCCTTCATGAACACTGAAGCTTTCTTT
D: TRBD1; J: TRBJ1-4; size: -; V: TRBV7-6; CDR3: CASSSLGTGSTNEKLFF; DNA: TGTGCCAGCAGCTCGCTTGGGACAGGGTCAACTAATGAAAAACTGTTTTTT
D: -; J: TRBJ1-5; size: -; V: TRBV28; CDR3: CASLGGGMLRNQPQHF; DNA: TGTGCCTCATTAGGGGGTGGGATGTTACGCAATCAGCCCCAGCATTTT
D: -; J: TRBJ1-2; size: once; V: TRBV28; CDR3: CASSFGGNNYGYTF; DNA: TGTGCCAGCAGTTTTGGGGGGAATAACTATGGCTACACCTTC
D: -; J: TRBJ2-3; size: -; V: TRBV24-1; CDR3: CATSDSAGSSTDTQYF; DNA: TGTGCCACCAGTGATTCGGCAGGTTCTAGCACAGATACGCAGTATTTT
D: TRBD1; J: TRBJ1-4; size: -; V: TRBV19; CDR3: CASSRRDRGEKLFF; DNA: TGTGCCAGTAGCCGCCGGGACAGGGGTGAAAAACTGTTTTTT
D: -; J: TRBJ2-3; size: -; V: TRBV5-1; CDR3: CASTALTYGTDTQYF; DNA: TGCGCCAGCACCGCTCTGACATACGGCACAGATACGCAGTATTTT
D: -; J: TRBJ1-4; size: -; V: TRBV28; CDR3: CASRHSSLQGYNEKLFF; DNA: TGTGCCAGCAGACACTCGAGCCTTCAGGGGTATAATGAAAAACTGTTTTTT
D: TRBD2; J: TRBJ2-4; size: -; V: TRBV7-9; CDR3: CASSSRTSGGGTKNIQYF; DNA: TGTGCCAGCAGCTCCCGGACTAGCGGGGGAGGAACCAAAAACATTCAGTACTTC
D: TRBD1; J: TRBJ2-5; size: -; V: TRBV5-5; CDR3: CASSSSPGQFLETQYF; DNA: TGTGCCAGCAGCTCGTCCCCGGGACAGTTCCTAGAGACCCAGTACTTC
D: -; J: TRBJ1-5; size: -; V: TRBV19; CDR3: CASSAVTEHNQPQHF; DNA: TGTGCCAGTAGTGCGGTGACAGAACACAATCAGCCCCAGCATTTT
D: -; J: TRBJ1-2; size: -; V: TRBV6-5; CDR3: CASAPTGVYGYTF; DNA: TGTGCCAGCGCCCCGACGGGAGTCTATGGCTACACCTTC
D: -; J: TRBJ1-5; size: -; V: TRBV7-2; CDR3: CASSLGTPGNQPQHF; DNA: TGTGCCAGCAGCTTAGGGACTCCCGGCAATCAGCCCCAGCATTTT
D: -; J: TRBJ2-5; size: -; V: TRBV25-1; CDR3: CASSEYGQPGETQYF; DNA: TGTGCCAGCAGTGAATACGGGCAGCCGGGGGAGACCCAGTACTTC
D: TRBD2; J: TRBJ2-5; size: -; V: TRBV7-2; CDR3: CASSPLAGGQETQYF; DNA: TGTGCCAGCAGCCCACTAGCGGGGGGACAAGAGACCCAGTACTTC
D: -; J: TRBJ2-6; size: -; V: TRBV7-2; CDR3: CASSLDRTSGANVLTF; DNA: TGTGCCAGCAGCTTAGACAGAACCTCTGGGGCCAACGTCCTGACTTTC
D: TRBD2; J: TRBJ2-7; size: -; V: TRBV20-1; CDR3: CSASSGRARSYEQYF; DNA: TGCAGTGCTAGTAGCGGGAGGGCCAGATCCTACGAGCAGTACTTC
D: TRBD1; J: TRBJ2-5; size: -; V: TRBV2; CDR3: CASSEGRDRAWETQYF; DNA: TGTGCCAGCAGTGAAGGTCGGGACAGGGCTTGGGAGACCCAGTACTTC
D: TRBD1; J: TRBJ2-5; size: -; V: TRBV7-9; CDR3: CASSSTSDRVGETQYF; DNA: TGTGCCAGCAGCTCCACTTCGGACAGGGTAGGGGAGACCCAGTACTTC
D: -; J: TRBJ1-4; size: -; V: TRBV9; CDR3: CASSVGTAQVEKLFF; DNA: TGTGCCAGCAGCGTAGGGACAGCTCAGGTCGAAAAACTGTTTTTT
D: TRBD1; J: TRBJ1-2; size: -; V: TRBV18; CDR3: CASSPDREAGYTF; DNA: TGTGCCAGCTCACCGGACAGGGAGGCTGGCTACACCTTC
D: TRBD2; J: TRBJ2-1; size: -; V: TRBV6-5; CDR3: CASSSIAGGPNEQFF; DNA: TGTGCCAGCAGTTCCATAGCGGGGGGGCCAAATGAGCAGTTCTTC
D: TRBD2; J: TRBJ2-1; size: -; V: TRBV9; CDR3: CASSAFAGVVEQFF; DNA: TGTGCCAGCAGCGCATTCGCGGGAGTTGTTGAGCAGTTCTTC